Here is one T cell receptor (beta chain) with its context. The target antigen is unknown. This specimen comes from a study of blood T cells in healthy people across ages. General study points: Bulk PBMC profiling left naive and antigen-experienced comparisons inconclusive. A greater number of naive CD4+ cells and higher diversity distinguished long-lived donors from aged donors.

The authors ran a second PCR of about 6 to 12 cycles using a sample-barcoded 5' primer and a J-beta primer mix. Every cDNA molecule carried a tag from a template-switch adaptor bearing 12 random nucleotides. TCRdb re-analysed the 5' RACE reads in MiXCR, keeping a single row per CDR3 protein. The sample shows 780,000 or so distinct CDR3 sequences, roughly 50% of them seen only once. Specimen: blood. The TCR comes from a man in his forties or fifties in good health.

The CDR3 is CASSQDKGAATNEKLFF. The CDR3 nucleotides are TGTGCCAGCAGCCAAGATAAGGGTGCGGCAACTAATGAAAAACTGTTTTTT. This chain connects TRBV3-1 to TRBJ1-4; D remains unclear. The ends were cut back, 0 bases at V and 0 bases at J, with 11 bases in the middle. The CDR3 consists of 17 residues. Germline CDR1 is LGHDT and CDR2 is YNNKEL (reference sequence).